This T cell receptor beta chain was recorded in a study of T cell changes during pregnancy in multiple sclerosis. Only in-frame clones appear in the TCRdb table, and some are missing; sequencing was by immunoSEQ multiplex PCR. This table holds 78,000 or so clones, 92% found once. The CDR3 covers 13 residues. Germline V gene sequence: CDR1 SGHAT, CDR2 FQDESV (reference sequence). V lost 1 base and J 9 bases, leaving 12 bases between the germline ends. The sample consisted of peripheral blood, taken before pregnancy. V is TRBV11-1 and J is TRBJ1-1; weak D call: TRBD1 (5 bases). The TCR was taken from a female donor with multiple sclerosis, enrolled in a pregnancy study. The CDR3 region has the DNA TGTGCCAGCAGCTTAGACGGGGGTCGAAAAGCTTTCTTT. This gives the protein CASSLDGGRKAFF.